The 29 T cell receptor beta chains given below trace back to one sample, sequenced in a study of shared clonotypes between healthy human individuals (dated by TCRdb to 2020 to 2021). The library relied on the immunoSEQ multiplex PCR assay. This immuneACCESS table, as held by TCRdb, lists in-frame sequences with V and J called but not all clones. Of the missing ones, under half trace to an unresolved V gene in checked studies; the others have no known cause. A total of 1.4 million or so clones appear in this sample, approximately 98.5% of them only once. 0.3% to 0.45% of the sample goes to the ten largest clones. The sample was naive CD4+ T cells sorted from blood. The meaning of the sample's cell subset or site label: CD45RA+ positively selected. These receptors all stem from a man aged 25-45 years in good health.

The CDR3 DNA is TGTGCCAGCAATTTATTGCATCAACTCGGAAAGACCCAGTACTTC. Encoded protein: CASNLLHQLGKTQYF. V gene TRBV5-6 combines with J gene TRBJ2-5; D is ambiguous. The V end lost 6 bases, the J end lost 6 bases, and 21 bases lay between the germline ends. The CDR3 runs to 15 residues. Per germline, CDR1 SGHDT and CDR2 YYEEEE.

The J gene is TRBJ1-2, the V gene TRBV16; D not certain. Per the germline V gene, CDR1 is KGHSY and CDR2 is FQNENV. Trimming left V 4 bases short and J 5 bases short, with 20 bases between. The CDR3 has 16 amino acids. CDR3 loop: CASSPRKGQALYGYTF. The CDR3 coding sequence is TGTGCCAGCAGCCCCCGAAAAGGGCAAGCACTGTATGGCTACACCTTC.

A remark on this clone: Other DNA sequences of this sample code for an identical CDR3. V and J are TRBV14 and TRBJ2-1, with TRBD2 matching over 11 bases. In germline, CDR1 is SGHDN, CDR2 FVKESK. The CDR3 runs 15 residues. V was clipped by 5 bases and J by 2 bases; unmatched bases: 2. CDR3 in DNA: TGTGCCAGCAGCTTAGCGGGAGGGCCCTACAATGAGCAGTTCTTC. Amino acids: CASSLAGGPYNEQFF.

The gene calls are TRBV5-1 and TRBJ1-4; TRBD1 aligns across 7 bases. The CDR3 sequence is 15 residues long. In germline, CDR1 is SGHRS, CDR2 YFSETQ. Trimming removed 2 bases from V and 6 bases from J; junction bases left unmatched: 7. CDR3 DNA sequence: TGCGCCAGCAGCTTCGGCGGGACAGCAGATGAAAAACTGTTTTTT. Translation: CASSFGGTADEKLFF.

CDR3 nucleotides: TGCGCCAGCAGCGATATCTCTGGGGCCAACGTCCTGACTTTC. Its translation: CASSDISGANVLTF. The chain has TRBV5-1 and TRBJ2-6; D is ambiguous. V shed 4 bases and J shed 0 bases, with 5 bases lying between them. The CDR3 runs to 14 residues. Germline V gene lookup returns CDR1 SGHRS and CDR2 YFSETQ. The variable domain in full, completed from reference TRBV5-1 and TRBJ2-6, reads KAGVTQTPRYLIKTRGQQVTLSCSPISGHRSVSWYQQTPGQGLQFLFEYFSETQRNKGNFPGRFSGRQFSNSRSEMNVSTLELGDSALYLCASSDISGANVLTFGAGSRLTVL.

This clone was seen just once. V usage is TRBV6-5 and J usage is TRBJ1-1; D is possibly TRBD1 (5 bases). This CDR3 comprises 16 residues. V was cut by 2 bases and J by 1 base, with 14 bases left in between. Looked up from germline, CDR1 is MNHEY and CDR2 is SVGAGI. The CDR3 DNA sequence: TGTGCCAGCAGTTACGCGGGACTTGGGGAGAACACTGAAGCTTTCTTT. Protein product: CASSYAGLGENTEAFF.

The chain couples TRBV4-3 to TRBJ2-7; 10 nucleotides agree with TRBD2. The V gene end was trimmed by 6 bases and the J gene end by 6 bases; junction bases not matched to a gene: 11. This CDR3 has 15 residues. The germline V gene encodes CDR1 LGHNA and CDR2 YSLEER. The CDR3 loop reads CASSLIAGGSGEQYF. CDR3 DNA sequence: TGCGCCAGCAGTTTAATAGCGGGAGGTTCTGGCGAGCAGTACTTC.

In DNA form, the CDR3 reads TGTGCCATCAGTGAGGCTGGCGCGTATGAAAAACTGTTTTTT. Its protein product is CAISEAGAYEKLFF. The V call is TRBV10-3, the J call TRBJ1-4; D not resolved. Germline V CDR1 and CDR2: ENHRY, SYGVKD. V lost 2 bases to trimming and J lost 6 bases, with 10 bases between them. The length of the CDR3 is 14 residues.

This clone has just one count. CDR3 nucleotide sequence: TGTGCCAGCTCACCAGCCGGGACAGGGGGTTCCTATGGCTACACCTTC. This translates into CASSPAGTGGSYGYTF. The rearrangement links TRBV18 to TRBJ1-2; the match to TRBD1 covers 11 bases. The CDR3 covers 16 residues. The junction had 6 bases not matched to a gene; V was cut back by 2 bases and J by 4 bases. CDR1 and CDR2 (germline): KGHSH, LQKENI.

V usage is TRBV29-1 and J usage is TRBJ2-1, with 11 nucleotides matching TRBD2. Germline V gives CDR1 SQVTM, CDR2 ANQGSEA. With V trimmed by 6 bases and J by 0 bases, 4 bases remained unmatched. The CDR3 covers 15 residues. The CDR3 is CSVRLAGISYNEQFF. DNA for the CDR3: TGCAGCGTAAGACTAGCGGGAATCTCCTACAATGAGCAGTTCTTC.

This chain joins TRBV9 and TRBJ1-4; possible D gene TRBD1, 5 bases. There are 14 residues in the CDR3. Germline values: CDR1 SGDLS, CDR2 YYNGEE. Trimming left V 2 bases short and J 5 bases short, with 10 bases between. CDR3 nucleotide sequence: TGTGCCAGCAGCGTCCGGGAGGGGAATGAAAAACTGTTTTTT. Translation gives CASSVREGNEKLFF.

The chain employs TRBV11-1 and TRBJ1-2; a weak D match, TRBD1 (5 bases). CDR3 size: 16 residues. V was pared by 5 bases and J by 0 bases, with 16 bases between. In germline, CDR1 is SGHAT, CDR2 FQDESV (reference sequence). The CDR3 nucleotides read TGTGCCAGCAGCATCGATCCGGGACGCTCTAACTATGGCTACACCTTC. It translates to CASSIDPGRSNYGYTF. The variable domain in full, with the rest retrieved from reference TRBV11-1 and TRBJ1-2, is EAEVAQSPRYKITEKSQAVAFWCDPISGHATLYWYRQILGQGPELLVQFQDESVVDDSQLPKDRFSAERLKGVDSTLKIQPAELGDSAMYLCASSIDPGRSNYGYTFGSGTRLTVV.

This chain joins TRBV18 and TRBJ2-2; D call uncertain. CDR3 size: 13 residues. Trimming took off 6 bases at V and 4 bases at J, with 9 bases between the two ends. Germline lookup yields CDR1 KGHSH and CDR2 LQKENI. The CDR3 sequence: CASSPVLTGELFF. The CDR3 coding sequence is TGTGCCAGCTCGCCCGTTCTCACCGGGGAGCTGTTTTTT.

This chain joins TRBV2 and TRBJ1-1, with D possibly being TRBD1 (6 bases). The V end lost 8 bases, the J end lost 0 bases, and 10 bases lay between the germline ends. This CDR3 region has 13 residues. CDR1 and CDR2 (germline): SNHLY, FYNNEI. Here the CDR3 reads CASHPGVNTEAFF. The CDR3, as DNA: TGTGCCAGCCACCCAGGGGTGAACACTGAAGCTTTCTTT.

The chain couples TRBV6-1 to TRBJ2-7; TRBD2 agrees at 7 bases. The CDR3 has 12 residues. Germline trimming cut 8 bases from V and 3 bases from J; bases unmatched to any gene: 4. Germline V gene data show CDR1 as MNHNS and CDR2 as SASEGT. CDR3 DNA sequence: TGTGCCAGCGGGAGGGCCCTCTACGAGCAGTACTTC. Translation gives CASGRALYEQYF.

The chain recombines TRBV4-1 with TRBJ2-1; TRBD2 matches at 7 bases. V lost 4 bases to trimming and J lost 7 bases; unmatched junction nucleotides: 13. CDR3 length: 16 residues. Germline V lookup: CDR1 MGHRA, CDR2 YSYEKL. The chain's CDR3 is CASSRRGDGGLNEQFF. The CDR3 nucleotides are TGCGCCAGCAGCCGAAGAGGGGACGGGGGGTTGAATGAGCAGTTCTTC.

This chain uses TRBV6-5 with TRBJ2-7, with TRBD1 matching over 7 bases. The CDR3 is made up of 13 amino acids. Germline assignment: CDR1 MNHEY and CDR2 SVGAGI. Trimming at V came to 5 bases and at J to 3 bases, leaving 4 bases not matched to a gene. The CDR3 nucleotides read TGTGCCAGCAGTACGCGACAGGGCTACGAGCAGTACTTC. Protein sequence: CASSTRQGYEQYF.

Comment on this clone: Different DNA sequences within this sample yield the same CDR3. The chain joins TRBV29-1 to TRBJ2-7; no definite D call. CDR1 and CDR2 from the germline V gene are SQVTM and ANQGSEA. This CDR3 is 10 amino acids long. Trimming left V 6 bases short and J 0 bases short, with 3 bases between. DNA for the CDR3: TGCAGCGTGGGCTCCTACGAGCAGTACTTC. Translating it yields CSVGSYEQYF.

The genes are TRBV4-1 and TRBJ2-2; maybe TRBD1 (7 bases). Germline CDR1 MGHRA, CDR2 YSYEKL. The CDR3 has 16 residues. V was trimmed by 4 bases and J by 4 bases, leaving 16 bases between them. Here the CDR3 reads CASSPPEGATTGELFF. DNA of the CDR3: TGCGCCAGCAGCCCACCGGAGGGGGCGACCACCGGGGAGCTGTTTTTT.

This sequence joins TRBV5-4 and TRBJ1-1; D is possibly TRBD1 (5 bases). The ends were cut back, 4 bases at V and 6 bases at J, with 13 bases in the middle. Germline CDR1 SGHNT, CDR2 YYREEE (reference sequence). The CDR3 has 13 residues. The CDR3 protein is CASSGGTLAEAFF. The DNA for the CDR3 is TGTGCCAGCAGCGGGGGGACTTTAGCTGAAGCTTTCTTT.

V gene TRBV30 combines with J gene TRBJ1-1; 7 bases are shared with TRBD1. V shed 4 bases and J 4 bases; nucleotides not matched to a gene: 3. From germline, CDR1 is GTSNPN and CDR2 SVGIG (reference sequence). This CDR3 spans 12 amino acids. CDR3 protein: CAWTGGGTEAFF. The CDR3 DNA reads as TGTGCCTGGACAGGGGGGGGCACTGAAGCTTTCTTT.

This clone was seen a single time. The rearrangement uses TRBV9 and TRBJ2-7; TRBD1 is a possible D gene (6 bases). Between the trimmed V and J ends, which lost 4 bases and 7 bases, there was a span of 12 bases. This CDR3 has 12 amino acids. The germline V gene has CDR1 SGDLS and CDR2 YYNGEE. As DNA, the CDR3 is TGTGCCAGCAGCCCCGTAGGGGGTGAGCAGTACTTC. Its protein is CASSPVGGEQYF.

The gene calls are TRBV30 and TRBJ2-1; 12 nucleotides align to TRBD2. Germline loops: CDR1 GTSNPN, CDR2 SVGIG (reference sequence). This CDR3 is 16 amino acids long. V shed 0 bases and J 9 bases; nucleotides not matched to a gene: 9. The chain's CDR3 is CAWSVLERLAGVEQFF. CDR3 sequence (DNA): TGTGCCTGGAGTGTACTGGAGCGACTAGCGGGAGTTGAGCAGTTCTTC.

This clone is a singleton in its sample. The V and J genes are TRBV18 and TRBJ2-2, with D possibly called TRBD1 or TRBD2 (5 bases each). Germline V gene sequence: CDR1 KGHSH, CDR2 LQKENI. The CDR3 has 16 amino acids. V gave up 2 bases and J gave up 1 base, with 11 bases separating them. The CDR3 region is CASSPTGAGNTGELFF. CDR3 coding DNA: TGTGCCAGCTCACCAACCGGGGCAGGGAACACCGGGGAGCTGTTTTTT.

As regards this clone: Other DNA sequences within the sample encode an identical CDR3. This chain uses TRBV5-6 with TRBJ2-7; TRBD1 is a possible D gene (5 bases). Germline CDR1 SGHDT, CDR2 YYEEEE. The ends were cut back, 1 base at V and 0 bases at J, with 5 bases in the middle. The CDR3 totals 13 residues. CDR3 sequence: CASSLQGSYEQYF. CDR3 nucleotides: TGTGCCAGCAGCTTGCAGGGCTCCTACGAGCAGTACTTC.

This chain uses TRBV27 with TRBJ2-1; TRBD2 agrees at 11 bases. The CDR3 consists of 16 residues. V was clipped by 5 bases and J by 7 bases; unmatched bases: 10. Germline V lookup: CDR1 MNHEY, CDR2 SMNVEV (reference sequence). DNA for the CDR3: TGTGCCAGCAGTCCTATAGCGGGAGGGCCGTCGAATGAGCAGTTCTTC. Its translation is CASSPIAGGPSNEQFF.

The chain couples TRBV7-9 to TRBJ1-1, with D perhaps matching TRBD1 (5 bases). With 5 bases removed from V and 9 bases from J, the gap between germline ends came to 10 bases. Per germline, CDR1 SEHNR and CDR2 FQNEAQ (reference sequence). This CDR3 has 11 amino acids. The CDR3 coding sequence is TGTGCCAGCAGCATGTCGGGGCAAGCTTTCTTT. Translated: CASSMSGQAFF.

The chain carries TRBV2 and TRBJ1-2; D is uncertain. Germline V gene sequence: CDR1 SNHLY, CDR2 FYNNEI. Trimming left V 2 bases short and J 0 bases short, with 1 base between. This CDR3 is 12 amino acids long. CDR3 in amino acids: CASSEPNYGYTF. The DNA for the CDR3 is TGTGCCAGCAGTGAACCTAACTATGGCTACACCTTC.

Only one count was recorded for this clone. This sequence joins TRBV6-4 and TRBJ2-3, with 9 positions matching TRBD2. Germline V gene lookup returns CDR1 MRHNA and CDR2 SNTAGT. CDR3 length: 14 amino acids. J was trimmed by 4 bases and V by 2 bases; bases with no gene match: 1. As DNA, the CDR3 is TGTGCCAGCAGTGACGGCGGGAGGGCAGATACGCAGTATTTT. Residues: CASSDGGRADTQYF.